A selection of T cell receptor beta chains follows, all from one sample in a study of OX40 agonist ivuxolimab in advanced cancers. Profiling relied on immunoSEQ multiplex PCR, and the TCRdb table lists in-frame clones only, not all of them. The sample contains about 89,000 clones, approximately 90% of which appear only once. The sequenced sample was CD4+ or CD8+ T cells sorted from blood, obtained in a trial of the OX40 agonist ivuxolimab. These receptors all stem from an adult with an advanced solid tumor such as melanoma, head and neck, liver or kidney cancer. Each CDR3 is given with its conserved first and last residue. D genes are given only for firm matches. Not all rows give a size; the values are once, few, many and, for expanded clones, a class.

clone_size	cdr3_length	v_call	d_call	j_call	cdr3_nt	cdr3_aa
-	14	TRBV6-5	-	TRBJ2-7	TGTGCCAGCAGACCCCGGGGGTTCTCCTACGAGCAGTACTTC	CASRPRGFSYEQYF
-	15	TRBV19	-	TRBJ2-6	TGTGCCAGTAGCAACAGGGACTCTGGGGCCAACGTCCTGACTTTC	CASSNRDSGANVLTF
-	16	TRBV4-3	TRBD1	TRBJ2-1	TGCGCCAGCAGCCTAGAAGAGGGACAGGGGAAGTATGAGCAGTTCTTC	CASSLEEGQGKYEQFF
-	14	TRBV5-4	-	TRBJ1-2	TGTGCCAGCAGCACACCGGGACAATACTATGGCTACACCTTC	CASSTPGQYYGYTF
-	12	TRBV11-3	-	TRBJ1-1	TGTGCAACGACGGGGGGAATCACTGAAGCTTTCTTT	CATTGGITEAFF
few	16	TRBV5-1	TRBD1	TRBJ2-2	TGCGCCAGCAGCATACAGGGGGCTGAGAACACCGGGGAGCTGTTTTTT	CASSIQGAENTGELFF
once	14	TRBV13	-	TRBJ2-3	TGTGCCAGCAGGCCCGTCTCAGGCGGAGATACGCAGTATTTT	CASRPVSGGDTQYF
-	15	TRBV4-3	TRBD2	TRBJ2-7	TGCGCCAGCAGCCGCTTTGCGGGGGGGCGCTACGAGCAGTACTTC	CASSRFAGGRYEQYF
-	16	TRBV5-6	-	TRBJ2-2	TGTGCCAGCAGCTTGCACGTCTCTCCAACCACCGGGGAGCTGTTTTTT	CASSLHVSPTTGELFF
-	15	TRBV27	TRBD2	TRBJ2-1	TGTGCCAGCAGTCACGGACTAGCGGGGGGGAATGAGCAGTTCTTC	CASSHGLAGGNEQFF
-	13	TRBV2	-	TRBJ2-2	TGTGCCAGCAGAGCCCCGAACACCGGGGAGCTGTTTTTT	CASRAPNTGELFF
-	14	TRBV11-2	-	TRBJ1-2	TGTGCCAGCAGCTTAGATCGGGGGAACTATGGCTACACCTTC	CASSLDRGNYGYTF
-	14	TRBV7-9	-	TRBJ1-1	TGTGCCAGCAGCTTAGACAGGGAGGGCACTGAAGCTTTCTTT	CASSLDREGTEAFF
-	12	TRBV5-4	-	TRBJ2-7	TGTGCCAGCAGCAGGGAAAGGTACGAGCAGTACTTC	CASSRERYEQYF
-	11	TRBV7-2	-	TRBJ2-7	TGTGCCAGCAGCTCCTATTACGAGCAGTACTTC	CASSSYYEQYF
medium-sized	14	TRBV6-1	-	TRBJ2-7	TGTGCCAGCAGTTGGAGGGGGGGCTTGAACGAGCAGTACTTC	CASSWRGGLNEQYF
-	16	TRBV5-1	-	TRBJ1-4	TGCGCCAGCAGCTTGGAGGGCATGGGGATTCGTGAAAAACTGTTTTTT	CASSLEGMGIREKLFF
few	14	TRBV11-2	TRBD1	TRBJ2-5	TGTGCCAGCAGCTTAGCAGGGGGCCAAGAGACCCAGTACTTC	CASSLAGGQETQYF
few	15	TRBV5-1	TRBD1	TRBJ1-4	TGCGCCAGCAGGAATACAGGGGGCCTAGGAGAAAAACTGTTTTTT	CASRNTGGLGEKLFF
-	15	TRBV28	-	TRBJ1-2	TGTGCCAGCAGACTGGGAAGGCTATACAACTATGGCTACACCTTC	CASRLGRLYNYGYTF
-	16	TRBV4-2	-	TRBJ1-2	TGTGCCAGCAGCCAAGAGGCAACGGCGCCTAGGCAGGGCTACACCTTC	CASSQEATAPRQGYTF
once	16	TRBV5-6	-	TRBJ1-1	TGTGCCAGCAGCTTTCGGGCAGGCCTTATGAACACTGAAGCTTTCTTT	CASSFRAGLMNTEAFF
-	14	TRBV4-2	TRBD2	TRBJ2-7	TGTGCCAGCAGCCAAGCGGGGGGGCAATACGAGCAGTACTTC	CASSQAGGQYEQYF
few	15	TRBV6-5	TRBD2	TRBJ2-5	TGTGCCAGCAGTCCGCCTAGCGGGGCTACGGGGACCCAGTACTTC	CASSPPSGATGTQYF
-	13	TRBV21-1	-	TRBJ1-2	TGTGCCAGCAGCAAGACAGGAGCGGGCGGCTACACCTTC	CASSKTGAGGYTF
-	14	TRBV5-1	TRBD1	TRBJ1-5	TGCGCCAGCAGCTTACAGGGGGCTGGTCAGCCCCAGCATTTT	CASSLQGAGQPQHF
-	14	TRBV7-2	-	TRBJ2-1	TGTGCCAGCAGCTTACTGGGCCAGAGCTTTTGGCAGTTCTTC	CASSLLGQSFWQFF
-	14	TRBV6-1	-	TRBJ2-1	TGTGCCAGCAGTGAACAGGGTGCCGCCGGGGAGCAGTTCTTC	CASSEQGAAGEQFF
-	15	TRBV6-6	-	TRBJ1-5	TGTGCCAGCTTAGGTTCAGGAAATAGCAATCAGCCCCAGCATTTT	CASLGSGNSNQPQHF
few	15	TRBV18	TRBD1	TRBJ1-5	TGTGCCAGCTCACCAGGTAGGACAGGGAATCAGCCCCAGCATTTT	CASSPGRTGNQPQHF
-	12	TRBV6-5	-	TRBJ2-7	TGTGCCAGCAGCGGCAGGTCCTACGAGCAGTACTTC	CASSGRSYEQYF
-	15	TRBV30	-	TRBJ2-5	TGTGCCTGGAGTGCCGGACCCCCCCCGGGAGAGACCCAGTACTTC	CAWSAGPPPGETQYF
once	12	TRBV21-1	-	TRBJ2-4	TGTGCCAGCGGAGGAGCCAAAAACATTCAGTACTTC	CASGGAKNIQYF
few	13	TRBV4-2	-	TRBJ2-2	TGTGCCAGCAGCCGCGGGGACACCGGGGAGCTGTTTTTT	CASSRGDTGELFF
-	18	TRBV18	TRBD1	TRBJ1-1	TGTGCCAGCTCACCGCTCTCCGGACAGGGAGGAATGGTGTCTGAAGCTTTCTTT	CASSPLSGQGGMVSEAFF
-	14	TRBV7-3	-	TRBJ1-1	TGTGCCAGCAGCTTAGGGCCAATGAACACTGAAGCTTTCTTT	CASSLGPMNTEAFF
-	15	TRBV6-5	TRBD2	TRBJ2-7	TGTGCCAGCAGTTACCTAGCGGGGGGGCAGCACGAGCAGTACTTC	CASSYLAGGQHEQYF